This TCR beta chain is from a study of blood T cell repertoires in COVID-19. The protocol was immunoSEQ multiplex PCR, while the TCRdb copy is restricted to in-frame clones and leaves out a portion. The data hold about 280,000 clones, with less than 85% observed a single time. All enrollees were roughly 18 to 90 years old and from under 25 US areas. J gave up 4 bases and V 4 bases, and 8 bases lay outside the gene matches. In germline, CDR1 is SGHAT, CDR2 FQNNGV. This CDR3 contains 16 residues. The chain employs TRBV11-2 and TRBJ2-3, with 10 positions matching TRBD2. This clonotype originated in a woman aged 50 to 60 who had recovered from COVID-19. Sequenced input: PBMCs or T cells enriched from blood (not recorded which). The CDR3 reads CASSSRIAGGADTQYF. The DNA of the CDR3 is TGTGCCAGCAGCTCCCGGATAGCGGGAGGAGCAGATACGCAGTATTTT. Full variable domain (missing parts from reference TRBV11-2 and TRBJ2-3): EAGVAQSPRYKIIEKRQSVAFWCNPISGHATLYWYQQILGQGPKLLIQFQNNGVVDDSQLPKDRFSAERLKGVDSTLKIQPAKLEDSAVYLCASSSRIAGGADTQYFGPGTRLTVL.